What follows are 23 T cell receptor beta chains derived from one specimen sequenced in a study of OX40 agonist ivuxolimab in advanced cancers. Only in-frame clones appear in the TCRdb table, and some are missing; sequencing was by immunoSEQ multiplex PCR. This table holds roughly 32,000 clones, roughly 88% found once. Sample: CD4+ or CD8+ T cells sorted from blood, taken in a trial of the OX40 agonist ivuxolimab. These receptor sequences come from an adult with an advanced solid tumor such as melanoma, head and neck, liver or kidney cancer.

The chain employs TRBV6-1 and TRBJ1-1; no firm D call. Germline assignment: CDR1 MNHNS and CDR2 SASEGT. The length of the CDR3 is 11 residues. Trimming took 5 bases from V and 5 from J, leaving 6 bases between them. CDR3 loop: CASSYLTEAFF. Written as DNA, the CDR3 is TGTGCCAGCAGTTATTTAACTGAAGCTTTCTTT.

The chain links TRBV5-1 to TRBJ1-3, with 7 bases aligning to TRBD1. The germline gives CDR1 SGHRS, CDR2 YFSETQ. V trimming: 1 base; J trimming: 0 bases; junction bases outside the gene matches: 7. The CDR3 is 17 residues long. This chain's CDR3 is CASSLSTRDSSGNTIYF. The CDR3 bases are TGCGCCAGCAGCTTGAGTACCCGGGACAGCTCTGGAAACACCATATATTTT.

The genes are TRBV5-4 and TRBJ2-7; D remains unclear. From germline, CDR1 is SGHNT and CDR2 YYREEE (reference sequence). The CDR3 consists of 14 residues. With 2 bases removed from V and 0 bases from J, the gap between germline ends came to 9 bases. The CDR3, as DNA: TGTGCCAGCAGCTTCGCCCCTAGCTCCTACGAGCAGTACTTC. Amino acids: CASSFAPSSYEQYF.

The rearrangement uses TRBV7-8 and TRBJ2-6, with 8 bases matching TRBD1. V trimming: 5 bases; J trimming: 0 bases; junction bases outside the gene matches: 9. This CDR3 spans 18 amino acids. The germline V gene has CDR1 SGHVS and CDR2 FQNEAQ. CDR3 nucleotides: TGTGCCAGCAGCCTCGCCGGGACAGGCACCTCTGGGGCCAACGTCCTGACTTTC. This sequence encodes CASSLAGTGTSGANVLTF. Full variable domain (remainder filled in from reference TRBV7-8 and TRBJ2-6): GAGVSQSPRYKVAKRGQDVALRCDPISGHVSLFWYQQALGQGPEFLTYFQNEAQLDKSGLPSDRFFAERPEGSVSTLKIQRTQQEDSAVYLCASSLAGTGTSGANVLTFGAGSRLTVL.

The V gene is TRBV7-9, the J gene TRBJ2-2; D remains unclear. Germline CDR1 SEHNR, CDR2 FQNEAQ (reference sequence). The V end lost 5 bases, the J end lost 6 bases, and 7 bases lay between the germline ends. The CDR3 is made up of 12 amino acids. The CDR3 region has the DNA TGTGCCAGCAGCACACAACCCGGGGAGCTGTTTTTT. Residues: CASSTQPGELFF.

This clone was seen once. The J gene is TRBJ2-7, the V gene TRBV29-1; maybe TRBD1 (6 bases). The V and J ends lost 4 bases and 6 bases respectively, with 10 bases between them. Per the germline V gene, CDR1 is SQVTM and CDR2 is ANQGSEA. This CDR3 has 11 amino acids. The DNA of the CDR3 is TGCAGCGTTGTACGCAGGGGCGAGCAGTACTTC. This codes for CSVVRRGEQYF.

V gene TRBV27 combines with J gene TRBJ1-5, with D possibly matching TRBD1 (6 bases). The CDR3 is 15 amino acids. Germline V CDR1 and CDR2: MNHEY, SMNVEV (reference sequence). V shed 3 bases and J shed 3 bases, with 12 bases lying between them. The CDR3: CASSFGGLPNQPQHF. Written as DNA, the CDR3 is TGTGCCAGCAGTTTCGGGGGGCTGCCCAATCAGCCCCAGCATTTT.

This chain links TRBV27 with TRBJ2-3; D not certain. Trimming removed 5 bases from V and 8 bases from J, with 14 bases in between. The CDR3 covers 13 residues. Germline-derived CDR1 and CDR2 are MNHEY and SMNVEV (reference sequence). CDR3 sequence (DNA): TGTGCCAGCAGTCTTACATCGGCAGGTACGCAGTATTTT. The encoded protein is CASSLTSAGTQYF.

The chain uses TRBV4-3 and TRBJ1-2; D is undetermined. Germline V gene sequence: CDR1 LGHNA, CDR2 YSLEER. CDR3 size: 14 residues. Trimming cost V 1 base and J 5 bases, with 11 bases left between them. The CDR3 loop reads CASSQVWNDYGYTF. CDR3 sequence (DNA): TGCGCCAGCAGCCAAGTTTGGAACGATTATGGCTACACCTTC.

The V and J genes are TRBV7-9 and TRBJ1-1; D is ambiguous. The germline V gene has CDR1 SEHNR and CDR2 FQNEAQ (reference sequence). The germline V and J ends were trimmed by 6 bases and 1 base, with 3 bases remaining between them. This CDR3 region has 11 residues. The CDR3 coding sequence is TGTGCCAGCAGGGGGAACACTGAAGCTTTCTTT. It translates to CASRGNTEAFF.

The chain combines TRBV19 with TRBJ2-7; a possible D gene is TRBD2 (6 bases). V dropped 4 bases and J dropped 2 bases, with 24 bases sitting between them. The CDR3 is 18 residues long. Germline V CDR1 and CDR2: LNHDA, SQIVND (reference sequence). The CDR3 DNA is TGTGCCAGTAGTACAGGGCTCAGATTAGGGACTGAAACCTACGAGCAGTACTTC. Translation: CASSTGLRLGTETYEQYF.

V gene TRBV7-2 combines with J gene TRBJ2-5; TRBD1 agrees at 9 bases. The J call may be mistaken, given a closer DNA end match to TRBJ2-7. This CDR3 is built from 16 residues. CDR1 and CDR2 from the germline V gene are SGHTA and FQGNSA. CDR3 in DNA: TGTGCCAGCAGCCCACTAGACAGGGGGACAAGCTACGAGCAGTACTTC. Amino acids: CASSPLDRGTSYEQYF.

This clone was observed once. The chain links TRBV28 to TRBJ1-1, with D possibly matching TRBD1 (5 bases). CDR1 and CDR2 (germline): MDHEN, SYDVKM. V lost 1 base and J 1 base, leaving 10 bases between the germline ends. The CDR3 extends over 15 amino acids. The CDR3 spells CASSLYAGTNTEAFF. The CDR3 region has the DNA TGTGCCAGCAGTTTATATGCAGGGACGAACACTGAAGCTTTCTTT.

Points on this clone: This sample includes further DNA sequences coding for the same CDR3. Written as DNA, the CDR3 is TGTGCCAGCAGTTTTACCGGGGAGCTGTTTTTT. It is translated as CASSFTGELFF. This chain links TRBV28 with TRBJ2-2, with D uncertain. The ends were cut back, 3 bases at V and 5 bases at J, with 1 base in the middle. CDR1 and CDR2 (germline): MDHEN, SYDVKM. CDR3 length: 11 residues.

V is TRBV30 and J is TRBJ2-5, with D possibly being TRBD2 (6 bases). This CDR3 comprises 14 residues. Trimming cost V 4 bases and J 1 base, with 13 bases left between them. The germline CDR1 and CDR2 sequences are GTSNPN and SVGIG (reference sequence). The CDR3 region has the DNA TGTGCCTGGATTGTGCCCGGGAGCCAAGAGACCCAGTACTTC. This translates into CAWIVPGSQETQYF.

V gene TRBV7-6 combines with J gene TRBJ2-3, with D possibly matching TRBD1 (5 bases). This CDR3 is built from 16 residues. The V end lost 2 bases, the J end lost 0 bases, and 12 bases lay between the germline ends. Germline-derived CDR1 and CDR2 are SGHVS and FNYEAQ. The CDR3 DNA reads as TGTGCCAGCAGCTTATCAGGGTTGAGGAGCACAGATACGCAGTATTTT. This gives the protein CASSLSGLRSTDTQYF.

The gene calls are TRBV19 and TRBJ2-1, with a weak D call TRBD2 (5 bases). The CDR3 has 12 residues. V was pared by 7 bases and J by 8 bases, with 12 bases between. Germline lookup yields CDR1 LNHDA and CDR2 SQIVND (reference sequence). In nucleotides, the CDR3 is TGTGCCAGTATCGCGGGTGGCGATGAGCAGTTCTTC. It specifies CASIAGGDEQFF.

This chain uses TRBV30 with TRBJ1-1, with D maybe TRBD1 (6 bases). Trimming removed 0 bases from V and 6 bases from J, with 8 bases in between. The CDR3 loop spans 12 amino acids. Germline CDR1 reads GTSNPN; CDR2 reads SVGIG (reference sequence). CDR3 amino acids: CAWSVQGSEAFF. In nucleotides, the CDR3 is TGTGCCTGGAGTGTACAGGGATCTGAAGCTTTCTTT.

This clone was counted only a few times. The chain employs TRBV7-9 and TRBJ1-1; D is unresolved. CDR1 and CDR2 from the germline V gene are SEHNR and FQNEAQ (reference sequence). V was trimmed by 0 bases and J by 1 base, leaving 6 bases between them. This CDR3 has 14 residues. CDR3 region: CASSLAGQNTEAFF. The CDR3 nucleotides are TGTGCCAGCAGCTTAGCGGGCCAGAACACTGAAGCTTTCTTT.

This chain joins TRBV7-8 and TRBJ2-1; D gene ambiguous. Germline CDR1 reads SGHVS; CDR2 reads FQNEAQ. The CDR3 runs 16 residues. The ends were cut back, 5 bases at V and 9 bases at J, with 23 bases in the middle. CDR3 sequence (DNA): TGTGCCAGCAGCCCCACCCTCCTGGCCTTTAATAGTGAGCAGTTCTTC. As protein: CASSPTLLAFNSEQFF.

CDR3 in DNA: TGTGCCAGCAGTTCAAGACAGTACGAGCAGTACTTC. Its translation: CASSSRQYEQYF. The chain combines TRBV6-5 with TRBJ2-7, with D possibly TRBD1 on 5 matching bases. Germline values: CDR1 MNHEY, CDR2 SVGAGI. CDR3 length: 12 residues. The V end lost 4 bases, the J end lost 4 bases, and 8 bases lay between the germline ends.

The chain combines TRBV27 with TRBJ2-5, with 8 bases fitting TRBD1. The J call is in doubt because the DNA end fits TRBJ2-7 better. The CDR3 runs 14 residues. CDR1 and CDR2 (germline): MNHEY, SMNVEV (reference sequence). CDR3 coding DNA: TGTGCCAGCAGTTTAGGGGACAGGTACTACGAGCAGTACTTC. This sequence encodes CASSLGDRYYEQYF.

The V and J genes are TRBV9 and TRBJ2-5; TRBD1 is a possible D gene (7 bases). Trimming took off 0 bases at V and 5 bases at J, with 11 bases between the two ends. Germline V lookup: CDR1 SGDLS, CDR2 YYNGEE. The CDR3 is 14 residues long. The CDR3 region is CASSVAGGYETQYF. The CDR3 DNA reads as TGTGCCAGCAGCGTAGCAGGGGGGTATGAGACCCAGTACTTC.